The following is a TCR beta chain sequence with its context. The antigen remains undetermined. In Maryland, USA, blood bank volunteers were the healthy controls. This sample stems from a study of neurological immune-mediated disorders. Study-wide results and limits: HTLV-1-associated myelopathy had the most TCR clonal expansion, whereas multiple sclerosis had the least (lower than in healthy controls). None of the CDR3 amino acid sequences found in expanded clones was shared across subjects. This suggests that the TCR-beta repertoires were private in all groups.

The CDR3 is made up of 15 amino acids. V was clipped by 7 bases and J by 0 bases, with 10 bases between them. CDR1 is SGHNT, CDR2 YENEEA, per germline. cDNA was made by 5'RACE with 10-nucleotide random UMIs. TCRdb reprocessed the 5' RACE reads with MiXCR, giving one entry per CDR3 protein. The table lists around 30,000 distinct CDR3 sequences, 9.5% to 15% of them singletons, with 7.8% in the top ten. Material: PBMCs. This clonotype originated in a man in his fifties or sixties in good health. The chain carries TRBV11-3 and TRBJ2-6; D is possibly TRBD2 (5 bases). CDR3 nucleotides: TGTGCCAGCATCTCTAGCTACTCTGGGGCCAACGTCCTGACTTTC. This gives the protein CASISSYSGANVLTF.